These T cell receptor beta chains were read from a single sample in a study of T cells after yellow fever vaccination. MiXCR was run by TCRdb on the 5' RACE reads, yielding one entry per CDR3 protein. The repertoire holds fewer than 350,000 distinct CDR3 sequences, over 8% seen once, with 18% in the top ten. Sequenced here: PBMCs, sampled on the day of the first yellow fever vaccination. These receptors were collected from a man aged 18 to 29 who received the YFV17D yellow fever vaccine. Both conserved end residues are part of each CDR3. Fields, in order: CDR3 length, V gene, J gene, clone size, CDR3 protein. Clone size, where shown, is once, few, many, or a class for clones that have expanded.

>16|TRBV4-2|TRBJ1-4|.
CASSPITGGAEEKLFF
>17|TRBV12-3/TRBV12-4|TRBJ2-2|.
CASSLREQGLRTGELFF
>13|TRBV20-1|TRBJ2-3|.
CSAMSGGTDTQYF
>16|TRBV11-2|TRBJ2-1|.
CASSLGTLSSYNEQFF
>14|TRBV7-2|TRBJ1-2|many
CASSLGQSIDGYTF
>15|TRBV12-3/TRBV12-4|TRBJ2-3|many
CASSPPGGRADTQYF
>14|TRBV6-2/TRBV6-3|TRBJ1-5|few
CASSRRQRATTQHF
>11|TRBV20-1|TRBJ2-5|many
CSALGGETQYF
>11|TRBV21-1|TRBJ2-7|few
CACRDSYEQYF
>15|TRBV27|TRBJ1-4|.
CASSSGTALGEKLFF
>15|TRBV2|TRBJ1-4|.
CASSVSKGANEKLFF
>14|TRBV5-1|TRBJ1-2|many
CASSSGQGGYGYTF
>15|TRBV19|TRBJ2-1|.
CASSILAGGPNEQFF
>19|TRBV12-3/TRBV12-4|TRBJ2-3|many
CASSTLGTSGGTSTDTQYF
>13|TRBV6-5|TRBJ2-1|.
CASSYGAENEQFF
>16|TRBV4-2|TRBJ2-4|few
CASSQDGIGRGNIQYF
>15|TRBV6-5|TRBJ2-3|once
CASSNGGPSTDTQYF
>13|TRBV24-1|TRBJ1-5|many
CATSAPPDGHQHF
>12|TRBV7-2|TRBJ2-7|many
CASSLNGYEQYF
>14|TRBV13|TRBJ2-5|.
CASSSLDRQETQYF
>11|TRBV20-1|TRBJ1-2|.
CSARDINGYTF
>16|TRBV7-8|TRBJ2-1|few
CASSIDGGPFVNEQFF